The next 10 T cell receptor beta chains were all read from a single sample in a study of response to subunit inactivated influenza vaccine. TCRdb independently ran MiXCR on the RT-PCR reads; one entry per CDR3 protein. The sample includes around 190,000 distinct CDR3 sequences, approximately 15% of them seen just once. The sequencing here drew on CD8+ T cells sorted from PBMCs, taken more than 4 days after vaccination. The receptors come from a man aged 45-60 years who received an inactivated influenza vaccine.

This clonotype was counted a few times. CDR3 sequence: CSARAGYRGSDEQYF. DNA for the CDR3: TGCAGTGCTAGGGCCGGATACAGGGGAAGCGACGAGCAGTACTTC. V and J are TRBV20-1 and TRBJ2-7; 7 bases line up with TRBD1. The CDR3 totals 15 residues. V gave up 3 bases and J gave up 5 bases; unmatched junction bases: 13. The germline gives CDR1 DFQATT, CDR2 SNEGSKA (reference sequence).

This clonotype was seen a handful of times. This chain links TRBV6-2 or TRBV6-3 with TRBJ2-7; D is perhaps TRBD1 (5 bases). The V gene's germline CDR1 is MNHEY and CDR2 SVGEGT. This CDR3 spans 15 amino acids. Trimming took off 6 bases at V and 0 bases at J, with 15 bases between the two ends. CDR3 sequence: CASSTNQGYSYEQYF. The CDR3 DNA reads TGTGCCAGCAGCACAAACCAGGGCTACTCCTACGAGCAGTACTTC.

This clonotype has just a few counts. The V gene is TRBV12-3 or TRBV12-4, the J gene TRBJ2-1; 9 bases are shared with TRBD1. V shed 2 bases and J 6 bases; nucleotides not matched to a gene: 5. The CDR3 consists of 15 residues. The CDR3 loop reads CASSLSGQGTNEQFF. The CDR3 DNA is TGTGCCAGCAGTTTATCGGGACAGGGAACCAATGAGCAGTTCTTC.

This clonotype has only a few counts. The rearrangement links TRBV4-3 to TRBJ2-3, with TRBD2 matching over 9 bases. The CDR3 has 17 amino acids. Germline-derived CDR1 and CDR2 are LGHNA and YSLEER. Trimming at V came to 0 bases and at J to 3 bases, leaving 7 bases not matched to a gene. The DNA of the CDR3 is TGCGCCAGCAGCCAAGATAGCCGAGCGGGGGGTACAGATACGCAGTATTTT. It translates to CASSQDSRAGGTDTQYF.

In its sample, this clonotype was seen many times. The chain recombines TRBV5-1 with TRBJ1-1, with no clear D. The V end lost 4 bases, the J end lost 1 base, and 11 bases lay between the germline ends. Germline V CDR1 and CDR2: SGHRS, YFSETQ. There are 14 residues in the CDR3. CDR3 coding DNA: TGCGCCAGCAGCAGCGCCGGTGGGAACACTGAAGCTTTCTTT. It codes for CASSSAGGNTEAFF.

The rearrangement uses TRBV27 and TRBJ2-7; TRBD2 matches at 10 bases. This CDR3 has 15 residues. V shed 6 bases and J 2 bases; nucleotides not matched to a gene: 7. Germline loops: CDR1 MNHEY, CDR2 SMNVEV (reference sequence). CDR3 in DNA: TGTGCCAGCAGACCTCTAGCGGGGGTCCCCTACGAGCAGTACTTC. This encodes CASRPLAGVPYEQYF.

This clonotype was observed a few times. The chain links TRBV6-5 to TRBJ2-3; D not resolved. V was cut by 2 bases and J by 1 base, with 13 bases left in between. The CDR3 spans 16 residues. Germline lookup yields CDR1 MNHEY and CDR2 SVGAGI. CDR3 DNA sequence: TGTGCCAGCAGTTACGGTGGGGTCTGGGGCACAGATACGCAGTATTTT. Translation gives CASSYGGVWGTDTQYF.

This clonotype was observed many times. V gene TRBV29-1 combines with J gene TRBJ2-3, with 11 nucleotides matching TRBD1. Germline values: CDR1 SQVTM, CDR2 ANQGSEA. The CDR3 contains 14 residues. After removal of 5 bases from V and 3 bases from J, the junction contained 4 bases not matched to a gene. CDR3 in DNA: TGCAGCGTTTCCGGGACAGGGGGGACAGATACGCAGTATTTT. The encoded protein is CSVSGTGGTDTQYF.

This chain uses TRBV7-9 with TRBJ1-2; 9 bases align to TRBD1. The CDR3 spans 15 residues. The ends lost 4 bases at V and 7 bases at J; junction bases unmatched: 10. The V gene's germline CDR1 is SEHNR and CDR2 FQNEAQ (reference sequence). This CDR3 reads CASSSPGQGTFGYTF. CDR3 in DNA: TGTGCCAGCAGCTCCCCGGGACAGGGCACTTTTGGCTACACCTTC.

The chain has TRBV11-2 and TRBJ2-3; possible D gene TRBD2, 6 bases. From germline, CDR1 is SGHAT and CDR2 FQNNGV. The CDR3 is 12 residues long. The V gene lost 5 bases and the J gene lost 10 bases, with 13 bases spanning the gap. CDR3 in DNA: TGTGCCAGCAGCATAACTAGCACCCCGCAGTATTTT. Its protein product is CASSITSTPQYF.